What follows are 30 T cell receptor beta chains derived from one specimen sequenced in a study of blood T cell repertoires in COVID-19. The table came from immunoSEQ multiplex PCR; TCRdb's copy has only in-frame clones and leaves some out. The data show 90,000 to 130,000 clones, with approximately 82% seen just once and around 4% held by the top ten. The material sequenced was peripheral blood. Every receptor here comes from a woman aged 80 or older with acute or convalescent COVID-19.

This clone was observed a handful of times. V is TRBV4-2 and J is TRBJ1-4, with D unclear. V lost 1 base and J lost 0, with 9 bases in between. The CDR3 totals 16 residues. CDR1 is LGHNA and CDR2 is YNFKEQ in the germline V gene. The DNA of the CDR3 is TGTGCCAGCAGCCAAGTCCACAGTGCAACTAATGAAAAACTGTTTTTT. This codes for CASSQVHSATNEKLFF.

This clone was detected a few times. The chain uses TRBV5-5 and TRBJ1-2, with D perhaps matching TRBD1 (6 bases). The CDR3 has 14 amino acids. V was clipped by 4 bases and J by 3 bases, with 13 bases between them. CDR1 SGHKS and CDR2 YYEKEE come from the germline V gene (reference sequence). This chain's CDR3 is CASSSRGSDYGYTF. Here the CDR3 DNA reads TGTGCCAGCAGCAGCAGGGGTTCGGACTATGGCTACACCTTC.

The rearrangement joins TRBV27 to TRBJ2-1; 8 bases are a match to TRBD2. Germline V lookup: CDR1 MNHEY, CDR2 SMNVEV (reference sequence). The trim removed 6 bases at V and 2 bases at J, leaving 6 bases unmatched. The CDR3 covers 15 residues. CDR3 DNA: TGTGCCAGCAGCGGACTAGCAAATCCCTACAATGAGCAGTTCTTC. As protein: CASSGLANPYNEQFF.

The chain couples TRBV3-1 (or the pseudogene TRBV3-2) to TRBJ1-1; tentative D call: TRBD1 (6 bases). The CDR3 sequence is 14 residues long. Germline CDR1 reads LGHDT; CDR2 reads YNNKEL (reference sequence). The V and J ends lost 6 bases and 3 bases respectively, with 14 bases between them. CDR3 bases: TGTGCCAGCAGTCCTCAGGGGTTCGACACTGAAGCTTTCTTT. It specifies CASSPQGFDTEAFF.

V gene TRBV2 combines with J gene TRBJ2-6, with a tentative D call TRBD2 (5 bases). V was pared by 4 bases and J by 4 bases, with 8 bases between. Per germline, CDR1 SNHLY and CDR2 FYNNEI. This CDR3 region has 14 residues. The CDR3 DNA sequence: TGTGCCAGCAGTGCGGGGTCCGGGGCCAACGTCCTGACTTTC. Its protein is CASSAGSGANVLTF.

V and J are TRBV7-8 and TRBJ1-5; no clear D. The CDR3 extends over 18 amino acids. The V and J ends lost 6 bases and 0 bases respectively, with 21 bases between them. Germline V gene lookup returns CDR1 SGHVS and CDR2 FQNEAQ. This CDR3 reads CASSVTAVSPYSNQPQHF. The DNA of the CDR3 is TGTGCCAGCAGTGTAACGGCGGTCTCTCCGTATAGCAATCAGCCCCAGCATTTT.

In this sample, this clone turned up a few times. The gene calls are TRBV21-1 and TRBJ2-3; the table's D call, TRBD2, was not checked against the DNA. TRBV21-1 is labeled a pseudogene. The CDR3 contains 13 residues. CDR3 sequence reads: CASSKAGADTQYF. The CDR3 DNA sequence: TGTGCCAGCAGCAAAGCGGGAGCAGATACGCAGTATTTT.

This clone was counted once. Because it lacks the conserved phenylalanine or tryptophan at the end, this CDR3 is likely a read error. This chain links TRBV11-2 with TRBJ1-2; D might be TRBD1 (5 bases). Deletions cut 3 bases from V and 2 bases from J, with 10 bases between. This CDR3 has 14 amino acids. Germline V gene lookup returns CDR1 SGHAT and CDR2 FQNNGV. Here the CDR3 reads CASSLRDLNYGYTL. The CDR3 nucleotides read TGTGCCAGCAGCTTGCGGGACCTGAACTATGGCTACACCCTC.

V and J are TRBV18 and TRBJ1-6; 7 positions agree with TRBD1. The ends lost 6 bases at V and 6 bases at J; junction bases unmatched: 11. Germline values: CDR1 KGHSH, CDR2 LQKENI. CDR3 length: 16 amino acids. Written as DNA, the CDR3 is TGTGCCAGCTCCCCCCGGAGCAGGGGGTCTAATTCACCCCTCCACTTT. As protein: CASSPRSRGSNSPLHF.

This chain uses TRBV3-1 (or the pseudogene TRBV3-2) with TRBJ2-3; 8 bases are a match to TRBD2. This CDR3 has 15 residues. The J segment lost 4 bases and the V segment lost 1 base, leaving 4 bases of the junction unmatched. Germline CDR1 reads LGHDT; CDR2 reads YNNKEL (reference sequence). The CDR3 DNA sequence: TGTGCCAGCAGCCAAGGACTAGCGTTCGCAGATACGCAGTATTTT. Its translation: CASSQGLAFADTQYF.

The sample holds a few counts of this clone. The chain employs TRBV7-2 and TRBJ1-4, with a weak D call TRBD1 (6 bases). The CDR3 is 16 amino acids. Germline CDR1 SGHTA, CDR2 FQGNSA. The germline V and J ends were trimmed by 5 bases and 7 bases, with 20 bases remaining between them. CDR3 nucleotide sequence: TGTGCCAGCAGCCTCCTTGGGGGCGTATCCGGTGAAAAACTGTTTTTT. Amino acids: CASSLLGGVSGEKLFF.

The chain links TRBV28 to TRBJ2-1; 15 nucleotides align to TRBD2. Trimming cost V 4 bases and J 12 bases; bases outside gene matches: 13. Germline V lookup: CDR1 MDHEN, CDR2 SYDVKM. The CDR3 has 17 amino acids. For the CDR3, the DNA is TGTGCCAGCAGTTCGCGCCCCGGGACTAGCGGGGGGTTGGGGCAGTTCTTC. Protein product: CASSSRPGTSGGLGQFF.

The chain employs TRBV7-6 and TRBJ1-6, with a weak D call TRBD1 (5 bases). CDR1 and CDR2 from the germline V gene are SGHVS and FNYEAQ. V was shortened by 5 bases and J by 10 bases, with 21 bases between the two germline ends. The CDR3 consists of 16 residues. The CDR3 loop reads CASSPRDGGGGSPLHF. The CDR3 nucleotides read TGTGCCAGCAGCCCCCGGGACGGCGGCGGGGGGTCACCCCTCCACTTT.

V and J are TRBV29-1 and TRBJ1-2; maybe TRBD1 (6 bases). The CDR3 spans 12 residues. Trimming pared 3 bases from V and 3 bases from J, leaving 8 bases between. Germline CDR1 reads SQVTM; CDR2 reads ANQGSEA. CDR3 region: CSVDRQDYGYTF. In DNA, the CDR3 is TGCAGCGTTGACAGACAGGACTATGGCTACACCTTC.

The chain uses TRBV12-3 or TRBV12-4 and TRBJ1-2; D is perhaps TRBD1 (5 bases). V gave up 5 bases and J gave up 4 bases, with 11 bases separating them. The CDR3 covers 13 residues. CDR3 amino acids: CASSGGTAYGYTF. The CDR3 DNA is TGTGCCAGCAGTGGGGGGACGGCCTATGGCTACACCTTC.

In nucleotides, the CDR3 is TGTGCCAGCAGCTTAAGCGGGGGGGGTGACACGCAGTATTTT. Translated: CASSLSGGGDTQYF. This rearrangement joins TRBV11-3 to TRBJ2-3; 10 nucleotides match TRBD2. Germline lookup yields CDR1 SGHNT and CDR2 YENEEA. The CDR3 runs 14 residues. The ends lost 2 bases at V and 9 bases at J; junction bases unmatched: 5.

This clone was detected once. J is TRBJ2-6 and V is TRBV6-5, with 10 bases fitting TRBD1. Losses at the gene ends were 4 bases for V and 10 bases for J; bases not matched to a gene: 4. The CDR3 covers 14 residues. CDR1 is MNHEY, CDR2 SVGAGI, per germline. CDR3 nucleotides: TGTGCCAGCAGTTCCGGGACAGGGGTAAACGTCCTGACTTTC. Translated, it gives CASSSGTGVNVLTF.

The chain carries TRBV11-3 and TRBJ2-1; TRBD1 agrees at 9 bases. Germline CDR1 is SGHNT and CDR2 is YENEEA. Trimming at V came to 8 bases and at J to 4 bases, leaving 3 bases not matched to a gene. The CDR3 length is 13 residues. CDR3 coding DNA: TGTGCCAGCGGGACAGGGCAATACAATGAGCAGTTCTTC. It codes for CASGTGQYNEQFF.

The chain's CDR3 is CASSVLKGEKLFF. The CDR3 coding sequence is TGTGCCAGCAGTGTGCTGAAGGGGGAAAAACTGTTTTTT. The V and J genes are TRBV2 and TRBJ1-4, with TRBD1 as a possible D gene (5 bases). The germline V gene encodes CDR1 SNHLY and CDR2 FYNNEI. The CDR3 runs 13 residues. Deletions cut 4 bases from V and 8 bases from J, with 11 bases between.

Here the CDR3 DNA reads TGTGCTAGTGGTTTGTCGGGGACAGGGGGATACGAGCAGTACTTC. Amino acid sequence: CASGLSGTGGYEQYF. This chain links TRBV12-5 with TRBJ2-7, with 11 bases identical to TRBD1. This CDR3 comprises 15 residues. Trimming at V came to 2 bases and at J to 4 bases, leaving 4 bases not matched to a gene. Germline V gives CDR1 LGHNT, CDR2 FRNRAP.

V is TRBV3-1 (or the pseudogene TRBV3-2) and J is TRBJ1-5, with a tentative D call TRBD1 (5 bases). Between the trimmed V and J ends, which lost 1 base and 6 bases, there was a span of 10 bases. This CDR3 has 14 amino acids. From germline, CDR1 is LGHDT and CDR2 YNNKEL (reference sequence). This chain's CDR3 is CASSQGREGQPQHF. The CDR3 DNA follows: TGTGCCAGCAGCCAAGGCAGGGAAGGTCAGCCCCAGCATTTT.

This rearrangement joins TRBV5-1 to TRBJ2-1; D call uncertain. CDR1 and CDR2 from the germline V gene are SGHRS and YFSETQ. CDR3 size: 13 residues. V was clipped by 0 bases and J by 4 bases, with 5 bases between them. Here the CDR3 reads CASSLGQYNEQFF. The CDR3 DNA follows: TGCGCCAGCAGCTTGGGGCAGTACAATGAGCAGTTCTTC.

CDR3 sequence: CASSPRQGEGYTF. The CDR3 region has the DNA TGTGCCAGCTCACCCAGACAGGGGGAGGGCTACACCTTC. V usage is TRBV18 and J usage is TRBJ1-2; 9 positions match TRBD1. Trimming took 3 bases from V and 8 from J; bases not matched to a gene: 4. This CDR3 spans 13 amino acids. Germline V CDR1 and CDR2: KGHSH, LQKENI.

This clone has a count of ten or more. The chain recombines TRBV3-1 (or the pseudogene TRBV3-2) with TRBJ2-7, with D uncertain. V shed 1 base and J shed 4 bases, with 2 bases lying between them. This CDR3 contains 11 residues. Looked up from germline, CDR1 is LGHDT and CDR2 is YNNKEL (reference sequence). The CDR3 is CASSQVYEQYF. The CDR3, as DNA: TGTGCCAGCAGCCAAGTATACGAGCAGTACTTC.

The table lists this clone with a few counts. The chain joins TRBV3-1 (or the pseudogene TRBV3-2) to TRBJ1-6; 8 nucleotides align to TRBD1. J gave up 5 bases and V 6 bases, and 3 bases lay outside the gene matches. The CDR3 runs to 14 residues. Germline V gene data show CDR1 as LGHDT and CDR2 as YNNKEL (reference sequence). CDR3 sequence (DNA): TGTGCCAGCAGGACAGGGGCCGATAATTCACCCCTCCACTTT. Protein sequence: CASRTGADNSPLHF.

This chain joins TRBV7-6 and TRBJ1-6; 8 bases match TRBD1. Germline V gives CDR1 SGHVS, CDR2 FNYEAQ. This CDR3 has 16 residues. J lost 8 bases, V lost 5 bases, and 11 bases had no gene match. The CDR3 protein is CASSNTGQGVDSPLHF. CDR3 in DNA: TGTGCCAGCAGCAACACCGGACAGGGTGTGGATTCACCCCTCCACTTT. Full variable domain (outside the CDR3, taken from reference TRBV7-6 and TRBJ1-6): GAGVSQSPRYKVTKRGQDVALRCDPISGHVSLYWYRQALGQGPEFLTYFNYEAQQDKSGLPNDRFSAERPEGSISTLTIQRTEQRDSAMYRCASSNTGQGVDSPLHFGNGTRLTVT.

The CDR3 nucleotides are TGTGCCACCACCCCCGGGACTAGCGGGAGTTGGAATGAGCAGTTCTTC. It translates to CATTPGTSGSWNEQFF. The chain has TRBV19 and TRBJ2-1, with TRBD2 matching 14 bases. The trim removed 10 bases at V and 7 bases at J, leaving 12 bases unmatched. The CDR3 runs to 16 residues. Germline assignment: CDR1 LNHDA and CDR2 SQIVND (reference sequence). The complete variable domain, with remaining parts taken from reference TRBV19 and TRBJ2-1, reads DGGITQSPKYLFRKEGQNVTLSCEQNLNHDAMYWYRQDPGQGLRLIYYSQIVNDFQKGDIAEGYSVSREKKESFPLTVTSAQKNPTAFYLCATTPGTSGSWNEQFFGPGTRLTVL.

This chain connects TRBV5-4 to TRBJ1-3; D unclear. V was pared by 4 bases and J by 3 bases, with 11 bases between. The germline CDR1 and CDR2 sequences are SGHNT and YYREEE (reference sequence). The CDR3 has 14 amino acids. The chain's CDR3 is CASSPGLGGNTIYF. The CDR3 nucleotides are TGTGCCAGCAGCCCAGGACTGGGTGGAAACACCATATATTTT.

This rearrangement joins TRBV27 to TRBJ1-2, with D possibly matching TRBD1 (6 bases). Germline assignment: CDR1 MNHEY and CDR2 SMNVEV (reference sequence). CDR3 length: 17 residues. V was clipped by 4 bases and J by 1 base, with 19 bases between them. The CDR3 spells CASSSLAKQGFNYGYTF. CDR3 nucleotide sequence: TGTGCCAGCAGTTCGCTGGCCAAACAGGGTTTTAACTATGGCTACACCTTC.

The V and J genes are TRBV28 and TRBJ2-7; 10 bases line up with TRBD1. The junction had 2 bases not matched to a gene; V was cut back by 3 bases and J by 3 bases. CDR3 size: 14 residues. CDR1 is MDHEN and CDR2 is SYDVKM in the germline V gene. The CDR3 DNA follows: TGTGCCAGCAGTTTGACAGGGGGCAACTACGAGCAGTACTTC. It translates to CASSLTGGNYEQYF. The full variable domain, its missing parts supplied by reference TRBV28 and TRBJ2-7, is DVKVTQSSRYLVKRTGEKVFLECVQDMDHENMFWYRQDPGLGLRLIYFSYDVKMKEKGDIPEGYSVSREKKERFSLILESASTNQTSMYLCASSLTGGNYEQYFGPGTRLTVT.